Listed here is a single T cell receptor (beta chain). This clonotype was counted at least ten times. No antigen is known for it. No much larger clonotype is one base removed from it; base qualities were not supplied. The sample belongs to a study of Graves' ophthalmopathy and Graves' hyperthyroidism (dated by TCRdb to the late 2010s). For context, the study as a whole: Peripheral blood was collected at initial diagnosis, prior to any treatment. To explore V-J signatures that separate ophthalmopathy from hyperthyroidism, a discovery set of approximately 100 patients was enrolled, consisting of about 43 with ophthalmopathy and around 60 with stable hyperthyroidism. For independent validation, a separate cohort was made up of approximately 18 hyperthyroidism patients plus 17 patients who later progressed from hyperthyroidism to ophthalmopathy. In total, some 140 blood samples were TCR-sequenced: some 43 ophthalmopathy, some 75 hyperthyroidism and around 17 hyperthyroidism-to-ophthalmopathy patients. Once sampling was done, hyperthyroidism patients were given methimazole at a starting dose of 30 mg daily, while ophthalmopathy patients were given high-dose intravenous methylprednisolone. TCR beta repertoire signatures were used to distinguish Graves' ophthalmopathy from Graves' hyperthyroidism and to predict progression to ophthalmopathy. The 100 or so discovery patients were divided at random into training and test sets in a 7:3 ratio. In five or six hyperthyroidism patients, the T-cell repertoires found in thyroid tissue were compared with those found in blood. What the authors observed across the whole study: No statistical method was used to predetermine the sample size, and group allocation was not hidden from the investigators. In validation, the model predicted ophthalmopathy progression with about 71% sensitivity and roughly 72% specificity; approximately 12 predicted patients were CT-confirmed with GO in a median of approximately 6.5 months. Most expanded thyroid clonotypes with frequency above 0.001 were also detected in blood, suggesting blood repertoires may reflect the thyroid immune response. Ophthalmopathy was separated from stable hyperthyroidism by the 13-signature model with around 89% sensitivity and about 81% specificity in cross-validation and with 80%/75% in the test set.

Hyperthyroidism was defined as stable when no progression to ophthalmopathy occurred within 18 months of follow-up. The hyperthyroidism patients were 18 to 65 years old and newly diagnosed, with a disease duration of less than 2 months. Patients with other autoimmune diseases, uncontrolled infections, pregnancy or lactation were excluded from the study. Diagnosis was based on clinical symptoms, serum thyroxine, TRAb, thyroid ultrasound and orbital computed tomography. Using Ficoll-Paque density gradient centrifugation, PBMCs were isolated from over 8.5 ml of fresh peripheral blood. Trizol reagent was used to extract the total RNA, and its quality was then checked on an Agilent 2100 Bioanalyzer. For repertoire sequencing, TCR beta CDR3 regions were amplified from RNA transcripts. HTBI primers and the Qiagen OneStep RT-PCR kit were used in a first-round RT-PCR, which was followed by a second-round multiplex PCR, size selection and purification. The libraries underwent paired-end sequencing with 100 bp reads on an Illumina HiSeq2000. For the original study's pipeline: Reads were processed with SOAPnuke, discarding reads with adapters, uncalled bases, mean Phred below 15, or no exact constant-primer or identifier match. COPE v1.2.5 was used to merge the high-quality paired reads. Clonotypes were defined as unique nucleotide sequences and were aligned to IMGT TRB V, D and J references using MiTCR v1.1. Only V-J combinations with frequency above 0.0001 were analysed, covering 99.2% of repertoires. For each V-J combination, a TCR clonal expansion and chaos score was defined as the ratio of F50 clonal expansion to chaos observed in the TCRdist matrix. Welch's t-statistics and random forest were used to reduce features to about a dozen V-J combinations, which were fed into a naive Bayes classifier. The Morisita-Horn index was used to measure how similar the thyroid and blood repertoires were. TCRdb reprocessing: public reads trimmed at Q25 with fastp, clones called with MiXCR, in-frame beta chains kept. Identical CDR3 protein sequences are pooled into one entry, listed with their most common genes and DNA. TCRdb's processing, not the authors' own work, is the source of the V and J calls. This sample lists 350,000 to 450,000 distinct CDR3 sequences; under 25% were detected once. The ten largest make up roughly 3.2% of the sample.

The germline V gene supplies CDR1 SGHRS and CDR2 YFSETQ. V lost 7 bases and J lost 0 bases; the stretch between them is 10 bases long. Measured from the cysteine to the phenylalanine, the CDR3 is 13 residues long. Kept here is only the CDR3 DNA, which spans 39 bases and is read in frame from base 1. The TCR comes from a woman aged 18-29 years with stable Graves' hyperthyroidism. Donor details come from another sample of the same person, matched by shared clones. The sequence joins TRBV5-1 to TRBJ1-1; no D segment can be confidently identified. What was sequenced was peripheral blood. The DNA is as follows: TGCGCCAGCCGTCAAAATATGAACACTGAAGCTTTCTTT. Translated, it reads CASRQNMNTEAFF.